This record looks at one T cell receptor (beta chain) sequence and its context. The target antigen is unknown. The sample is drawn from a study of T cells after yellow fever vaccination. 5'RACE template switching generated TCR cDNA, adding a universal primer site and UMIs. MiXCR was run by TCRdb on the 5' RACE reads, yielding one entry per CDR3 protein. The data hold over 300,000 distinct CDR3 sequences, with over 4% observed a single time. Study conclusions and caveats: Researchers cautioned that FACS-sorted repertoires could harbor abundant clonotypes contaminating from the bulk population.

The sample here was PBMCs, taken 5 days after the yellow fever booster vaccination. This TCR came from a man younger than 35 who received the YFV17D yellow fever vaccine.

The DNA of the CDR3 is TGTGCCAGCTCACCCACGACGTCTTTGGGACAGGGGTTAGTGGCTGTCTATGGCTACACCTTC. It codes for CASSPTTSLGQGLVAVYGYTF. This rearrangement joins TRBV18 to TRBJ1-2, with 10 nucleotides matching TRBD1. This CDR3 spans 21 amino acids. In germline, CDR1 is KGHSH, CDR2 LQKENI. The junction had 23 bases not matched to a gene; V was cut back by 3 bases and J by 4 bases. The full variable domain, its missing parts supplied by reference TRBV18 and TRBJ1-2, is NAGVMQNPRHLVRRRGQEARLRCSPMKGHSHVYWYRQLPEEGLKFMVYLQKENIIDESGMPKERFSAEFPKEGPSILRIQQVVRGDSAAYFCASSPTTSLGQGLVAVYGYTFGSGTRLTVV.